The rows below give T cell receptor beta chains drawn from one sample of a study of T-cell reconstitution after alpha-beta-depleted transplantation in children. TCRdb reprocessed the PCR reads via MiXCR and lists one record per CDR3 protein. Among approximately 300,000 distinct CDR3 sequences listed, around a tenth were seen once. The sample was PBMCs, taken before TCRalphabeta/CD19-depleted stem cell transplant. The receptors stem from a boy in the first two years of life with acute myeloid leukemia, due to receive a stem cell transplant. The CDR3 runs from the conserved cysteine through the conserved F or W. The D gene is left open where the match is weak. Not every row has a clone size; where given, it reads once, few, many or a size class.

D gene | J gene | clone size | V gene | CDR3 DNA | CDR3 protein
NA | TRBJ2-1 | many | TRBV29-1 | TGCAGCGTTGAACTCTCGCAGGTTTACAATGAGCAGTTCTTC | CSVELSQVYNEQFF
TRBD1 | TRBJ1-2 | many | TRBV28 | TGTGCCAGCACCCAACTCAGGGGGACCGGCTACACCTTC | CASTQLRGTGYTF
NA | TRBJ2-7 | many | TRBV7-9 | TGTGCCAGCAGCTCGGGCCCCCCGGACTCCTACGAGCAGTACTTC | CASSSGPPDSYEQYF
TRBD1 | TRBJ1-6 | many | TRBV29-1 | TGCAGCGTTACGACAGGGGGCAGGGGGTCACCCCTCCACTTT | CSVTTGGRGSPLHF
TRBD1 | TRBJ2-1 | many | TRBV20-1 | TGCAGTGCTAGCGGACAGGGGAACAATGAGCAGTTCTTC | CSASGQGNNEQFF
NA | TRBJ1-3 | few | TRBV5-1 | TGCGCCAGCAAAGTACAGTCCTCTGGAAACACCATATATTTT | CASKVQSSGNTIYF
TRBD2 | TRBJ2-1 | many | TRBV6-5 | TGTGCCAGCAGCCCTAGCGGGAGAGGGAACAATGAGCAGTTCTTC | CASSPSGRGNNEQFF
NA | TRBJ2-1 | many | TRBV9 | TGTGCCAGCAGCGTAGGTGGATCTCCACTCGCCAATGAGCAGTTCTTC | CASSVGGSPLANEQFF
TRBD1 | TRBJ2-1 | NA | TRBV10-3 | TGTGCCACCAGGGACGGGGGACAGGGGATAGAGCAGTTCTTC | CATRDGGQGIEQFF
NA | TRBJ1-5 | many | TRBV5-1 | TGCGCCAGCAGTCTACAGGGCGGTAGCAATCAGCCCCAGCATTTT | CASSLQGGSNQPQHF
NA | TRBJ1-2 | many | TRBV5-1 | TGCGCCAGCAGCTCGGACAGAATATATGGCTACACCTTC | CASSSDRIYGYTF
NA | TRBJ1-1 | many | TRBV7-2 | TGTGCCAGCAGCTTAGGGGGTCGGATGAACACTGAAGCTTTCTTT | CASSLGGRMNTEAFF
NA | TRBJ2-7 | many | TRBV12-3/TRBV12-4 | TGTGCCAGCAGTCCTGGGGGGATATCCTACGAGCAGTACTTC | CASSPGGISYEQYF
NA | TRBJ1-5 | few | TRBV7-8 | TGTGCCAGCAGCATAAGGACCTCCGATCAGCCCCAGCATTTT | CASSIRTSDQPQHF
NA | TRBJ2-5 | many | TRBV5-1 | TGTGCCAGCAGTTTGGTCGGGCAAGAGACCCAGTACTTC | CASSLVGQETQYF
TRBD2 | TRBJ2-2 | many | TRBV14 | TGTGCCAGCTCATCATGGACTAGCGGGTCGATCGGGGAGCTGTTTTTT | CASSSWTSGSIGELFF
NA | TRBJ1-5 | NA | TRBV6-4 | TGTGCCACCCCGAAGCCCCAGCATTTT | CATPKPQHF
NA | TRBJ2-3 | many | TRBV7-2 | TGTGCCAGCAGCTTAGCTCTAGCGATTAGCACAGATACGCAGTATTTT | CASSLALAISTDTQYF
NA | TRBJ1-1 | few | TRBV7-8 | TGTGCCAGCAGCCCTCGGAGGAACACTGAAGCTTTCTTT | CASSPRRNTEAFF
NA | TRBJ2-5 | many | TRBV24-1 | TGTGCCACCAGTGATTTGGACTTCCAAGAGACCCAGTACTTC | CATSDLDFQETQYF
NA | TRBJ1-3 | few | TRBV6-1 | TGTGCCAGCAGTGAACAGGCCTTCACCGGAAACACCATATATTTT | CASSEQAFTGNTIYF
TRBD1 | TRBJ2-1 | few | TRBV4-1 | TGCGCCAGCAGCCAAGCGGGACAGGGGACGGCCTATGAGCAGTTCTTC | CASSQAGQGTAYEQFF
NA | TRBJ1-2 | few | TRBV28 | TGTGCCAGCAGTTTGGGCCGATTTTATGGCTACACCTTC | CASSLGRFYGYTF
TRBD1 | TRBJ2-5 | NA | TRBV20-1 | TGCAGTGCTGGGGGACAGGGGGAGAGGATAGTAGGAGAGACCCAGTACTTC | CSAGGQGERIVGETQYF
TRBD1 | TRBJ1-2 | NA | TRBV20-1 | TGCAGTGCTAGAGATACATTGACAGGGAATGGCTACACCTTC | CSARDTLTGNGYTF
NA | TRBJ1-6 | many | TRBV3-1 | TGTGCCAGCAGCCAAAGGGCAGGCAGGAATTCACCCCTCCACTTT | CASSQRAGRNSPLHF
NA | TRBJ2-6 | many | TRBV5-1 | TGCGCCAGCAGCTTGGCTTACAGCTTCTCTGGGGCCAACGTCCTGACTTTC | CASSLAYSFSGANVLTF
NA | TRBJ2-2 | many | TRBV28 | TGTGCCAGCAGTTTGGGGCATCCCGGGCTGGGCGGGGAGCTGTTTTTT | CASSLGHPGLGGELFF
NA | TRBJ2-7 | few | TRBV7-8 | TGTGCCAGCAGCGAGATAGACAGAGCCTACGAGCAGTACTTC | CASSEIDRAYEQYF
TRBD1 | TRBJ2-7 | many | TRBV25-1 | TGTGCCAGCAGTAACAGTCGACAGGGTAGGGCCTACGAGCAGTACTTC | CASSNSRQGRAYEQYF
NA | TRBJ1-5 | many | TRBV15 | TGTGCCACCAGCAGGGTTAACAGCAATCAGCCCCAGCATTTT | CATSRVNSNQPQHF
NA | TRBJ2-6 | few | TRBV9 | TGTGCCAGCAGCGTAGCTAGGGGCTCTGGGGCCAACGTCCTGACTTTC | CASSVARGSGANVLTF
NA | TRBJ2-3 | many | TRBV20-1 | TGCAGTGCTAGTGACCAAGATACGCAGTATTTT | CSASDQDTQYF
NA | TRBJ2-7 | NA | TRBV6-1 | TGTGCCAGCAGTGAAGCGCCACAGTTCTACGAGCAGTACTTC | CASSEAPQFYEQYF
TRBD2 | TRBJ2-3 | many | TRBV5-1 | TGCGCCACCGGACTAGCGGACTCCGTCGGCACAGATACGCAGTATTTT | CATGLADSVGTDTQYF